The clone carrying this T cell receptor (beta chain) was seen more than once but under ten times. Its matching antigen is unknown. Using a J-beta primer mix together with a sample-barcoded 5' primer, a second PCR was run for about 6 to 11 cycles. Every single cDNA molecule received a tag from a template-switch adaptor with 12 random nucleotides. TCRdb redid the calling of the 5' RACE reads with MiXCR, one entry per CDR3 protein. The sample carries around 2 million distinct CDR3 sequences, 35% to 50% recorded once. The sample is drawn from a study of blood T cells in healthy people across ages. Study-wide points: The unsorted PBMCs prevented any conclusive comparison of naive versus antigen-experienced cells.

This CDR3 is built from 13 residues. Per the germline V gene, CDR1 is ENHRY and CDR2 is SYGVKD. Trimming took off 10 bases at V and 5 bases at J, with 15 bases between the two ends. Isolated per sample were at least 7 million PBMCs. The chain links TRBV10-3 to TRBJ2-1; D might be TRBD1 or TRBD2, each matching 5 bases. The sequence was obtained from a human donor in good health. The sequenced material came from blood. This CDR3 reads CATEPGRDNEQFF. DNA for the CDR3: TGTGCCACCGAACCGGGACGTGACAATGAGCAGTTCTTC.